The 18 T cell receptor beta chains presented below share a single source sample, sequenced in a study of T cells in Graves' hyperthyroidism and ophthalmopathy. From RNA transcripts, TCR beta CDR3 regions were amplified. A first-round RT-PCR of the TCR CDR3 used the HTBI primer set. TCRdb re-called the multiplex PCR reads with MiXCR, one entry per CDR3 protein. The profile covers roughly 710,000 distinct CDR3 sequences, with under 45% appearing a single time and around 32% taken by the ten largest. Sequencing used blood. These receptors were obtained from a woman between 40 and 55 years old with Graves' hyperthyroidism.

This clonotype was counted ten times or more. The CDR3 nucleotides read TGTGCCAGCACTCAATCTTGGGGTGGTAGCAATCAGCCCCAGCATTTT. This gives the protein CASTQSWGGSNQPQHF. The chain has TRBV12-3 or TRBV12-4 and TRBJ1-5; D unclear. CDR3 length: 16 amino acids. Trimming stripped 7 bases from V and 0 bases from J, with 16 bases between.

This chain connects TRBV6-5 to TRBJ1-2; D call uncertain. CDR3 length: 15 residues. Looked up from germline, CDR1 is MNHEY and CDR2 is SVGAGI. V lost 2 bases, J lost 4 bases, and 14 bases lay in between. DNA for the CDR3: TGTGCCAGCAGTTACGATGCCTCATCTTCCTATGGCTACACCTTC. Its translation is CASSYDASSSYGYTF.

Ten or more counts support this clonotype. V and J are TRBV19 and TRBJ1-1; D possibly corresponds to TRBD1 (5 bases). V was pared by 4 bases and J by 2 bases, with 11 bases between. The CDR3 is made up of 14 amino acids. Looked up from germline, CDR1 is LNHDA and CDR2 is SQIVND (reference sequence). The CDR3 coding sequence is TGTGCCAGTAGTACCGGGGCCGGTAACACTGAAGCTTTCTTT. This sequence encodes CASSTGAGNTEAFF.

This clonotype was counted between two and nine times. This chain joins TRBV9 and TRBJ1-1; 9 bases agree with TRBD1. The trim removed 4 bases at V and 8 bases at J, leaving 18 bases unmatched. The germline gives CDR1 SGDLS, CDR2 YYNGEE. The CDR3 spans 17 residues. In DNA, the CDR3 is TGTGCCAGCAGCCAAGATCTGCCGGGACAGGGCGACCAAGAAGCTTTCTTT. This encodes CASSQDLPGQGDQEAFF.

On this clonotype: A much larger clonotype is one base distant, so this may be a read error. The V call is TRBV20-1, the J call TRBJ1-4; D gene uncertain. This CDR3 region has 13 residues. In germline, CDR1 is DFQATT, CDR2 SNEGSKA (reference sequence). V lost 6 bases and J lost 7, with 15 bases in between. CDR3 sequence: CSAILPRVEKLFF. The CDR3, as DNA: TGCAGTGCAATATTGCCAAGGGTTGAAAAACTGTTTTTT.

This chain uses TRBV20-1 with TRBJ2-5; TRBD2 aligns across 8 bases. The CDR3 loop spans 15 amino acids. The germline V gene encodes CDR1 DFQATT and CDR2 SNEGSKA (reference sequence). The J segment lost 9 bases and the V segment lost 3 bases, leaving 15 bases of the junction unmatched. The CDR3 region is CSASRGRTSNQPQYF. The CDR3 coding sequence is TGCAGTGCTAGTCGGGGGAGGACTAGCAATCAGCCCCAGTACTTC.

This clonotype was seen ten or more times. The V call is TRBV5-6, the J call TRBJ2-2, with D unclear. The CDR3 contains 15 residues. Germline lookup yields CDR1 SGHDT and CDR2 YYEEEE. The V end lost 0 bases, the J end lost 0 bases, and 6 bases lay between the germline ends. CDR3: CASSLVGANTGELFF. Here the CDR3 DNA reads TGTGCCAGCAGCTTGGTAGGAGCGAACACCGGGGAGCTGTTTTTT. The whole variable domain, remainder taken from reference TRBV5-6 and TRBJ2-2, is DAGVTQSPTHLIKTRGQQVTLRCSPKSGHDTVSWYQQALGQGPQFIFQYYEEEERQRGNFPDRFSGHQFPNYSSELNVNALLLGDSALYLCASSLVGANTGELFFGEGSRLTVL.

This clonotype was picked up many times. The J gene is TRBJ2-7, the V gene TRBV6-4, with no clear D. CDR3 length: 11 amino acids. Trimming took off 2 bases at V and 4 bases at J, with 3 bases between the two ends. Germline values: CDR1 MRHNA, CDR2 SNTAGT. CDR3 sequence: CASSDEYEQYF. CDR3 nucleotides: TGTGCCAGCAGTGACGAGTACGAGCAGTACTTC.

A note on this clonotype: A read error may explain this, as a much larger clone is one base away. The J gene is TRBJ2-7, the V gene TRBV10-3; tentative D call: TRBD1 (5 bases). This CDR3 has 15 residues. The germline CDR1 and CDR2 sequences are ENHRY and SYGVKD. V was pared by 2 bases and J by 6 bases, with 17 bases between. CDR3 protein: CAISERGSGPSEQYF. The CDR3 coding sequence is TGTGCCATCAGTGAGAGGGGCTCGGGCCCCTCCGAGCAGTACTTC.

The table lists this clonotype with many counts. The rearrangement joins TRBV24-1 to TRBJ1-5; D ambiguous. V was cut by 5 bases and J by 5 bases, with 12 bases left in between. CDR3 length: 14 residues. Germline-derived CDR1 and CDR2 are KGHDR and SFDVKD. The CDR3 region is CATSGIGPDQPQHF. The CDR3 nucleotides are TGTGCCACCAGTGGTATAGGACCTGATCAGCCCCAGCATTTT.

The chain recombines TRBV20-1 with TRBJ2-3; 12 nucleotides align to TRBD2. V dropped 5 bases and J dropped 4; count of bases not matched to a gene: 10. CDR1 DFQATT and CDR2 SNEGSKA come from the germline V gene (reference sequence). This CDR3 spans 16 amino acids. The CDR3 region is CSAGRLGLAGSDTQYF. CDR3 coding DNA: TGCAGTGCTGGACGGTTAGGACTAGCGGGGTCAGATACGCAGTATTTT.

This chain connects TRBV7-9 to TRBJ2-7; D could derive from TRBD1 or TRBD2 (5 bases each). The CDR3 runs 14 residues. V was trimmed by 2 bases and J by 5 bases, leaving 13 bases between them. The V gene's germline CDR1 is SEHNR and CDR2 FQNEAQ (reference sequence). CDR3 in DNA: TGTGCCAGCAGCTTAATAGGGCGAGGGGACGAGCAGTACTTC. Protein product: CASSLIGRGDEQYF.

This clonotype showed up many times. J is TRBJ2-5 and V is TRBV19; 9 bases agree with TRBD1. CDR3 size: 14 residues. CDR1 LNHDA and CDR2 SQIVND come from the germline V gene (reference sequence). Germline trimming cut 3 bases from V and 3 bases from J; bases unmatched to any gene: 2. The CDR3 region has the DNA TGTGCCAGTAGTATCGGACAGGGGAAAGAGACCCAGTACTTC. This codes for CASSIGQGKETQYF.

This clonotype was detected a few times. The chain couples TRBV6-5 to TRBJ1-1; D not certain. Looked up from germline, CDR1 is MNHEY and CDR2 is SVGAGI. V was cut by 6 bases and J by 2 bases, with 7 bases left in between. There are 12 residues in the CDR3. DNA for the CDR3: TGTGCCAGCAGGGATCCTAACACTGAAGCTTTCTTT. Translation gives CASRDPNTEAFF.

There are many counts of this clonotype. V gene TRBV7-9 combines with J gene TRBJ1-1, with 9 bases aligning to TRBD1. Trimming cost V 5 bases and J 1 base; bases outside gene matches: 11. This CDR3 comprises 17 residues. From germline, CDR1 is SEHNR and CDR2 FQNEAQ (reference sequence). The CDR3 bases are TGTGCCAGCAGCCGTGGGACAGGGCAATGGGGGAACACTGAAGCTTTCTTT. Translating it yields CASSRGTGQWGNTEAFF.

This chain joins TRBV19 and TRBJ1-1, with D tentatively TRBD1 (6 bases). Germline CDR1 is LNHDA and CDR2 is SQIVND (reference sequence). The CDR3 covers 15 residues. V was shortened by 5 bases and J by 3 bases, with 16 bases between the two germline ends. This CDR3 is CASSPRTVGDTEAFF. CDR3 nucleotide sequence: TGTGCCAGTAGTCCAAGGACAGTTGGGGACACTGAAGCTTTCTTT. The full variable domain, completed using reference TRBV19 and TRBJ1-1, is DGGITQSPKYLFRKEGQNVTLSCEQNLNHDAMYWYRQDPGQGLRLIYYSQIVNDFQKGDIAEGYSVSREKKESFPLTVTSAQKNPTAFYLCASSPRTVGDTEAFFGQGTRLTVV.

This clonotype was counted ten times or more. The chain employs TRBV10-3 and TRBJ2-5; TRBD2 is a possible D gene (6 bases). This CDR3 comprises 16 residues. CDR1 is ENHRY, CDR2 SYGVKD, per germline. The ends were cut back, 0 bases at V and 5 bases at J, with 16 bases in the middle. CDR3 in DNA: TGTGCCATCAGTGAGTCTACTAGCTGGGGTAGGGAGACCCAGTACTTC. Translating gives CAISESTSWGRETQYF.

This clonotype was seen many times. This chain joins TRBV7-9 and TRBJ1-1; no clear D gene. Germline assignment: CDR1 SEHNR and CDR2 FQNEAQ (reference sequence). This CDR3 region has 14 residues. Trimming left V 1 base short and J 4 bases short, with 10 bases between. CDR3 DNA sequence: TGTGCCAGCAGCTTAGAGTTAGGGAGCACTGAAGCTTTCTTT. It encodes CASSLELGSTEAFF.